This T cell receptor (beta chain) is from a study of blood T cell repertoires in COVID-19. Turning to the study itself: Whether acute or convalescent, the COVID-19 samples came from the United States, Italy and Spain. PBMCs, B-cell-depleted T cells, or T cells provided the cDNA or gDNA that made up the material.

Original methodology: Researchers report that nucleated cell counts were estimated from reference gene primer amplification. Using immunoSEQ multiplex PCR, the repertoire was profiled, and TCRdb retains in-frame clones only, with some absent. The V and J calls and the clone size are those of that table, but D and trimming were determined from the DNA. Of roughly 90,000 clones detected, over 80% appear once; the ten largest clones hold approximately 34%. The J segment lost 8 bases and the V segment lost 4 bases, leaving 4 bases of the junction unmatched. There are 13 residues in the CDR3. CDR1 and CDR2 (germline): MNHEY, SVGAGI.

This chain links TRBV6-5 with TRBJ1-5; 8 bases line up with TRBD1. The TCR sequence derives from a woman older than 75 with active or convalescent COVID-19. Specimen: peripheral blood. This CDR3 reads CASSSGGWEPQHF. CDR3 DNA: TGTGCCAGCAGTTCAGGGGGCTGGGAGCCCCAGCATTTT.